The 32 T cell receptor beta chains given below trace back to one sample, sequenced in a study of cytomegalovirus exposure and HLA in healthy donors. Researchers ran the PCR with 60 Vbeta and 13 Jbeta primers. Profiling relied on immunoSEQ multiplex PCR, and the TCRdb table lists in-frame clones only, not all of them. Altogether approximately 210,000 clones are present, around 86% being singletons, with the ten largest covering around 9.6%. The sequenced sample was PBMCs. All receptors come from a woman between 45 and 60 years old in good health and CMV-seropositive.

The V and J genes are TRBV5-1 and TRBJ2-1, with D perhaps TRBD2 (5 bases). Germline CDR1 reads SGHRS; CDR2 reads YFSETQ. The length of the CDR3 is 15 residues. V lost 1 base and J lost 5, with 13 bases in between. CDR3 DNA: TGCGCCAGCAGCTTGAGCACCCAGACTAACAATGAGCAGTTCTTC. Translated: CASSLSTQTNNEQFF.

The rearrangement links TRBV7-3 to TRBJ2-2, with 11 bases identical to TRBD1. Germline V gene sequence: CDR1 SGHTA, CDR2 FQGTGA. The V segment lost 5 bases and the J segment 6 bases; nucleotides outside the gene matches: 5. There are 15 residues in the CDR3. This chain's CDR3 is CASSLGTGGSGELFF. The CDR3 bases are TGTGCCAGCAGCCTAGGGACAGGGGGGTCCGGGGAGCTGTTTTTT.

The sample holds a few counts of this clone. This chain links TRBV6-5 with TRBJ1-1; no reliable D call. The CDR3 is 14 residues long. Germline V gives CDR1 MNHEY, CDR2 SVGAGI. V gave up 5 bases and J gave up 5 bases, with 15 bases separating them. The CDR3 spells CASSSGDPRTEAFF. The CDR3 DNA follows: TGTGCCAGCAGTAGCGGGGATCCGCGGACTGAAGCTTTCTTT.

This chain connects TRBV5-1 to TRBJ1-2; no definite D call. Looked up from germline, CDR1 is SGHRS and CDR2 is YFSETQ. The V end was cut by 0 bases, the J end by 5 bases, with 8 bases between. This CDR3 is built from 13 residues. CDR3: CASSLGAQYGYTF. In DNA, the CDR3 is TGCGCCAGCAGCTTGGGGGCGCAGTATGGCTACACCTTC. Together with reference TRBV5-1 and TRBJ1-2, the CDR3 gives the full variable domain: KAGVTQTPRYLIKTRGQQVTLSCSPISGHRSVSWYQQTPGQGLQFLFEYFSETQRNKGNFPGRFSGRQFSNSRSEMNVSTLELGDSALYLCASSLGAQYGYTFGSGTRLTVV.

V and J are TRBV11-2 and TRBJ2-7, with D possibly TRBD1 on 6 matching bases. Germline-derived CDR1 and CDR2 are SGHAT and FQNNGV. The V gene lost 1 base and the J gene lost 6 bases, with 13 bases spanning the gap. This CDR3 spans 14 amino acids. In DNA form, the CDR3 reads TGTGCCAGCAGCTTAGGACAGGTCCCTTCCGAGCAGTACTTC. The encoded protein is CASSLGQVPSEQYF. Combining the CDR3 with reference TRBV11-2 and TRBJ2-7 gives the whole variable domain EAGVAQSPRYKIIEKRQSVAFWCNPISGHATLYWYQQILGQGPKLLIQFQNNGVVDDSQLPKDRFSAERLKGVDSTLKIQPAKLEDSAVYLCASSLGQVPSEQYFGPGTRLTVT.

The V and J genes are TRBV6-1 and TRBJ2-2; D not resolved. Trimming pared 6 bases from V and 1 base from J, leaving 6 bases between. The CDR3 consists of 13 residues. CDR1 and CDR2 (germline): MNHNS, SASEGT. The CDR3 sequence is CASRPVNTGELFF. In DNA form, the CDR3 reads TGTGCCAGCAGGCCAGTGAACACCGGGGAGCTGTTTTTT.

This chain connects TRBV28 to TRBJ2-5; no firm D call. The germline V gene has CDR1 MDHEN and CDR2 SYDVKM. The CDR3 loop spans 11 amino acids. Trimming cost V 7 bases and J 4 bases, with 7 bases left between them. The CDR3 DNA reads TGTGCCAGCATAGGCGGAGAGACCCAGTACTTC. This encodes CASIGGETQYF.

The chain is built from TRBV19 and TRBJ2-6, with D unclear. Germline V gene data show CDR1 as LNHDA and CDR2 as SQIVND (reference sequence). Trimming took off 1 base at V and 3 bases at J, with 7 bases between the two ends. CDR3 length: 15 amino acids. CDR3 bases: TGTGCCAGTAGTATAGTGGCAGATGGGGCCAACGTCCTGACTTTC. It translates to CASSIVADGANVLTF.

This clone occurred a few times. At one boundary the junction diverges from the germline segment, which might be a read error. The J gene is TRBJ1-1, the V gene TRBV4-3; D unresolved. The CDR3 runs 13 residues. CDR1 is LGHNA and CDR2 is YSLEER in the germline V gene. CDR3 sequence (DNA): TGCGCCAGCAGCCAAGATATAAACAGTGAAGCTTTCTTT. This translates into CASSQDINSEAFF.

This clone was recorded once. The chain combines TRBV18 with TRBJ2-7, with D tentatively TRBD1 (6 bases). Trimming pared 3 bases from V and 3 bases from J, leaving 9 bases between. This CDR3 is 13 amino acids long. Germline CDR1 KGHSH, CDR2 LQKENI. This CDR3 is CASSPAGDYEQYF. The CDR3 DNA is TGTGCCAGCTCACCGGCAGGGGACTACGAGCAGTACTTC.

This chain links TRBV7-3 with TRBJ1-1, with D perhaps TRBD1 (5 bases). The V end was cut by 2 bases, the J end by 1 base, with 17 bases between. Germline V gives CDR1 SGHTA, CDR2 FQGTGA. CDR3 length: 17 amino acids. This CDR3 is CASSLPQAAGPNTEAFF. In DNA, the CDR3 is TGTGCCAGCAGCTTACCCCAGGCGGCAGGGCCGAACACTGAAGCTTTCTTT.

This chain joins TRBV6-1 and TRBJ1-3; tentative D call: TRBD1 (5 bases). This CDR3 spans 14 amino acids. Trimming pared 6 bases from V and 2 bases from J, leaving 11 bases between. Germline CDR1 reads MNHNS; CDR2 reads SASEGT. Here the CDR3 reads CASRIQGTGNTIYF. The CDR3 DNA sequence: TGTGCCAGCAGGATCCAGGGAACTGGAAACACCATATATTTT.

The chain combines TRBV4-3 with TRBJ2-7; D is possibly TRBD2 (5 bases). Trimming shortened V by 6 bases and J by 5 bases, and 8 bases separated the two germline ends. CDR1 is LGHNA, CDR2 YSLEER, per germline. The CDR3 runs to 11 residues. Written as DNA, the CDR3 is TGCGCCAGCAGTCTGGGAGACGAGCAGTACTTC. It specifies CASSLGDEQYF.

V is TRBV6-6 and J is TRBJ1-5, with no clear D. The CDR3 spans 13 residues. Germline CDR1 MNHNY, CDR2 SVGAGI (reference sequence). The ends were cut back, 8 bases at V and 5 bases at J, with 13 bases in the middle. The CDR3 coding sequence is TGTGCCAGCGCAGGTGGTCTTTATCAGCCCCAGCATTTT. The encoded protein is CASAGGLYQPQHF.

The V and J genes are TRBV7-9 and TRBJ2-1; TRBD1 matches 10 bases. Germline trimming cut 5 bases from V and 4 bases from J; bases unmatched to any gene: 8. The CDR3 is 16 amino acids. Germline V gene sequence: CDR1 SEHNR, CDR2 FQNEAQ (reference sequence). This CDR3 reads CASSPLGQGRYNEQFF. In DNA, the CDR3 is TGTGCCAGCAGCCCCCTGGGACAGGGGAGATACAATGAGCAGTTCTTC.

A single count supports this clone. In DNA form, the CDR3 reads TGTGCCTGGAGTGTAGACCTTACACGGGTGGCTATTGGCTACACCTTC. This translates into CAWSVDLTRVAIGYTF. The chain combines TRBV30 with TRBJ1-2; no definite D call. Germline CDR1 is GTSNPN and CDR2 is SVGIG (reference sequence). This CDR3 spans 16 amino acids. V shed 0 bases and J shed 7 bases, with 21 bases lying between them.

V and J are TRBV6-5 and TRBJ2-5; maybe TRBD1 (6 bases). The CDR3 runs to 15 residues. Germline V gene sequence: CDR1 MNHEY, CDR2 SVGAGI. Trimming removed 0 bases at V and 5 bases at J, with 13 bases between. The CDR3 protein is CASSYSKGVWETQYF. CDR3 nucleotides: TGTGCCAGCAGTTACTCGAAGGGGGTGTGGGAGACCCAGTACTTC.

The genes are TRBV18 and TRBJ2-7; 9 nucleotides match TRBD1. CDR1 is KGHSH and CDR2 is LQKENI in the germline V gene. The CDR3 is made up of 16 amino acids. The ends lost 3 bases at V and 6 bases at J; junction bases unmatched: 12. The CDR3 loop is CASSPAFRDRVREQYF. The CDR3 DNA is TGTGCCAGCTCACCCGCATTCCGGGACAGGGTTCGCGAGCAGTACTTC.

The V gene is TRBV9, the J gene TRBJ2-5, with 7 bases fitting TRBD2. The germline gives CDR1 SGDLS, CDR2 YYNGEE. With 4 bases clipped from V and 5 bases from J, the junction kept 8 bases outside the gene matches. The CDR3 is 14 residues long. CDR3 bases: TGTGCCAGCAGCCCCCGGGGTAGCGGGGAGACCCAGTACTTC. This gives the protein CASSPRGSGETQYF.

CDR3: CASSQKLAGGADTQYF. The CDR3, as DNA: TGCGCCAGCAGCCAAAAACTAGCGGGGGGTGCAGATACGCAGTATTTT. V usage is TRBV4-1 and J usage is TRBJ2-3; 12 bases are a match to TRBD2. The germline V gene has CDR1 MGHRA and CDR2 YSYEKL. The CDR3 extends over 16 amino acids. V trimming: 2 bases; J trimming: 4 bases; junction bases outside the gene matches: 4.

The chain joins TRBV5-5 to TRBJ1-6; a possible D gene is TRBD1 (5 bases). The CDR3 consists of 16 residues. The V end lost 2 bases, the J end lost 7 bases, and 16 bases lay between the germline ends. Looked up from germline, CDR1 is SGHKS and CDR2 is YYEKEE (reference sequence). The CDR3 sequence is CASSLSWGGNNSPLHF. CDR3 sequence (DNA): TGTGCCAGCAGCTTAAGCTGGGGGGGAAACAATTCACCCCTCCACTTT.

The V and J genes are TRBV5-1 and TRBJ2-1; 7 nucleotides agree with TRBD2. V shed 0 bases and J 0 bases; nucleotides not matched to a gene: 6. The germline gives CDR1 SGHRS, CDR2 YFSETQ. The CDR3 totals 17 residues. The CDR3 loop reads CASSLGAGVNSYNEQFF. CDR3 in DNA: TGCGCCAGCAGCTTGGGGGCGGGGGTTAACTCCTACAATGAGCAGTTCTTC. The whole variable domain, remainder taken from reference TRBV5-1 and TRBJ2-1, is KAGVTQTPRYLIKTRGQQVTLSCSPISGHRSVSWYQQTPGQGLQFLFEYFSETQRNKGNFPGRFSGRQFSNSRSEMNVSTLELGDSALYLCASSLGAGVNSYNEQFFGPGTRLTVL.

This clone is a singleton in its sample. The same CDR3 arises from other DNA sequences in this sample as well. V and J are TRBV5-1 and TRBJ1-4, with a weak D call TRBD1 (6 bases). CDR1 is SGHRS, CDR2 YFSETQ, per germline. Trimming removed 2 bases at V and 8 bases at J, with 13 bases between. The CDR3 extends over 14 amino acids. CDR3 DNA sequence: TGCGCCAGCAGCTTAGGGCAGGGGCCAGAAAAACTGTTTTTT. It yields the protein CASSLGQGPEKLFF.

This chain uses TRBV5-1 with TRBJ1-2; D gene uncertain. Germline V CDR1 and CDR2: SGHRS, YFSETQ. The V gene lost 0 bases and the J gene lost 4 bases, with 13 bases spanning the gap. This CDR3 region has 15 residues. CDR3 residues: CASSLGARPSYGYTF. The CDR3 DNA sequence: TGCGCCAGCAGCTTGGGGGCACGCCCTTCCTATGGCTACACCTTC.

This clone was seen only once. This sequence joins TRBV7-9 and TRBJ2-7; maybe TRBD1 (5 bases). Trimming left V 4 bases short and J 5 bases short, with 12 bases between. The CDR3 is made up of 13 amino acids. The germline gives CDR1 SEHNR, CDR2 FQNEAQ (reference sequence). CDR3 DNA sequence: TGTGCCAGCAGCTCGCAGGGTAGAAACGAGCAGTACTTC. This gives the protein CASSSQGRNEQYF. Complete variable domain (other parts from reference TRBV7-9 and TRBJ2-7): DTGVSQNPRHKITKRGQNVTFRCDPISEHNRLYWYRQTLGQGPEFLTYFQNEAQLEKSRLLSDRFSAERPKGSFSTLEIQRTEQGDSAMYLCASSSQGRNEQYFGPGTRLTVT.

The rearrangement links TRBV23-1 to TRBJ2-4, with D maybe TRBD1 (6 bases). TRBV23-1 is recorded as an ORF, its role being uncertain. The CDR3 loop spans 17 amino acids. V lost 6 bases and J lost 0, with 18 bases in between. CDR3 in DNA: TGCGCCAGCAGAGGGACACAACATTTTCTAGCCAAAAACATTCAGTACTTC. Translated, it gives CASRGTQHFLAKNIQYF.

This clone appeared a single time. The chain uses TRBV18 and TRBJ2-1, with TRBD1 as a possible D gene (6 bases). The CDR3 runs 14 residues. Trimming took off 0 bases at V and 9 bases at J, with 12 bases between the two ends. Germline V CDR1 and CDR2: KGHSH, LQKENI. CDR3 loop: CASSPPHREPEQFF. DNA of the CDR3: TGTGCCAGCTCACCACCGCACAGGGAACCTGAGCAGTTCTTC.

The chain is built from TRBV11-3 and TRBJ2-3, with D possibly TRBD2 on 6 matching bases. Germline assignment: CDR1 SGHNT and CDR2 YENEEA. The CDR3 runs 16 residues. V shed 1 base and J shed 0 bases, with 11 bases lying between them. The CDR3 spells CASSLAIRGSTDTQYF. The DNA of the CDR3 is TGTGCCAGCAGCTTAGCCATCCGGGGGAGCACAGATACGCAGTATTTT.

Only a few counts were recorded for this clone. The rearrangement uses TRBV7-7 and TRBJ1-1, with a weak D call TRBD1 (5 bases). This CDR3 comprises 13 residues. The ends were cut back, 5 bases at V and 1 base at J, with 8 bases in the middle. Looked up from germline, CDR1 is SSHAT and CDR2 is FNYEAQ (reference sequence). The CDR3 bases are TGTGCCAGCAGCCTAGGACAGAACACTGAAGCTTTCTTT. Translated: CASSLGQNTEAFF.

This clone was recorded a few times. Different DNA sequences within this sample yield the same CDR3. V and J are TRBV7-2 and TRBJ2-5; D remains unclear. Deletions cut 5 bases from V and 1 base from J, with 8 bases between. Germline V CDR1 and CDR2: SGHTA, FQGNSA. The length of the CDR3 is 13 residues. In DNA, the CDR3 is TGTGCCAGCAGCCTAAGCTTCCAAGAGACCCAGTACTTC. Its protein is CASSLSFQETQYF.

This clone was recorded once. Compared with germline, one end of the junction differs, possibly owing to a read error. This sequence joins TRBV5-1 and TRBJ2-7; tentatively, D is TRBD1 (6 bases). The CDR3 extends over 15 amino acids. Germline CDR1 is SGHRS and CDR2 is YFSETQ. The CDR3 protein is CASRLGFNNRDNLFF. CDR3 nucleotides: TGCGCCAGCAGGTTGGGCTTTAACAACCGGGACAATCTTTTCTTC.

This chain links TRBV9 with TRBJ2-6; D unresolved. V dropped 3 bases and J dropped 2 bases, with 21 bases sitting between them. Germline V gene lookup returns CDR1 SGDLS and CDR2 YYNGEE. The CDR3 has 19 amino acids. CDR3 sequence (DNA): TGTGCCAGCAGCGGTGTTGGAGACCCCCGAGGTCCTGGGGCCAACGTCCTGACTTTC. Translation: CASSGVGDPRGPGANVLTF.